This T cell receptor (beta chain) was sequenced in a study of blood T cells in healthy people across ages (dated by TCRdb to 2013 to 2016). With regard to the full study: In model experiments, template switching captured roughly one uniquely barcoded TCR beta cDNA molecule for every two T cells. Age-related changes in TCR beta repertoire diversity were measured in the study by deep sequencing normalized with unique cDNA molecular identifiers. The donors were divided into four age groups: young (average roughly 15 years), middle-aged (about 40), aged (under 70) and long-lived (roughly 86). Donors of different ages were randomly distributed across sequencing lanes to avoid experimental bias. For two donors (one aged 18 to 30 and one aged 80 or older), the study analyzed two additional independent replicas of 1 million unique cDNA reads from the same blood draw.

Libraries were built with 5' RACE. TCRdb shows the sequencer as Illumina HiSeq 2500. A second PCR of about 7 to 12 cycles was performed with a sample-barcoded 5' primer and a J-beta primer mix. A unique molecular identifier was introduced onto each TCR beta cDNA molecule by a template-switch 5' adaptor carrying 12 random nucleotides. At least 3 million CDR3-containing paired-end reads were obtained from each sample. First-strand cDNA was synthesized from all RNA with the Mint cDNA synthesis kit, primed by a TRBC-specific oligonucleotide. Following uracil-DNA glycosylase treatment, all cDNA underwent a first 18-cycle PCR with the universal primers M1SS and BC2_uni_R. The paper's processing steps were these. Each sample was normalized by randomly selecting 1 million high-quality reads, each carrying a distinct molecular identifier. Instead of being binned into consensus sequences, reads with shared molecular identifiers were discarded. MiTCR, run with a Q25 quality threshold and the strictest error-elimination algorithm, handled CDR3 identification, clonotype clustering and error correction. Lower-bound total TCR beta diversity was estimated with a nonparametric unseen species model using Euler transformation. The public reads were reprocessed in TCRdb via fastp at Q25 and MiXCR, keeping in-frame beta chains. One record per CDR3 amino acid sequence lists the most common genes and DNA. TCRdb, not the original authors, processed these V and J calls. A total of roughly 640,000 distinct CDR3 sequences appear in this sample, roughly 31% of them only once. In total, the top ten clones hold 15% to 18% of the sample.

Points on this clonotype: This receptor's antigen is unknown. No much larger clone is present one base from it, and per-base qualities are unavailable.

Summary of the overall study and its limitations: Because the CMV infection status of the donors was unknown, age-related changes in expanded clonotypes may potentially have been confounded. Conclusive comparison of naive and antigen-experienced compartments was prevented by the profiling of bulk unsorted PBMCs. The percentage of naive T cells measured by flow cytometry correlated strongly with observed TCR beta diversity. Estimates of total diversity from one million sequenced T cells were regarded as lower bounds and underestimates. Compared with the aged group, the long-lived group had more naive CD4+ T cells, fewer expanded clones and increased TCR diversity, a pattern suggesting age selection. As age increased, observed TCR beta diversity per million T cells dropped in a roughly linear way, and a significant reduction was already evident by age around 41.

Systemically healthy Caucasian individuals from Russia, approximately 39 in total and aged about 6 to 95 years, were included as donors. About 10 milliliters of peripheral blood were collected from each donor into EDTA-treated Vacutainer tubes. Ficoll-Paque density-gradient centrifugation was used to isolate PBMCs, with at least 6.5 million per sample. Total RNA was extracted from PBMCs with Trizol reagent, with at least 6 micrograms obtained per sample. The percentages of naive CD45RAhigh/CD27high T cells were determined by flow cytometry on a PBMC aliquot from every donor. Sequenced: blood. The origin of this receptor is an elderly woman in good health.

The CDR3 loop reads CATTRTSGARADTQYF. The nucleotides read TGTGCCACAACTCGGACTAGCGGGGCGAGAGCAGATACGCAGTATTTT. This chain is built from TRBV12-3 or TRBV12-4 and TRBJ2-3; the junction holds 12 bases that match TRBD2. Relative to germline, V is missing 10 bases and J is missing 4 bases, with 12 bases of the junction outside any gene match. The CDR3 spans 16 residues, from the cysteine through the phenylalanine. The kept DNA is CDR3 alone, 48 bases in frame from the first base.